These T cell receptor beta chains were read from a single sample in a study of T cells in Graves' hyperthyroidism and ophthalmopathy. TCRdb ran MiXCR on the multiplex PCR reads and lists one entry per CDR3 protein. Among 500,000 to 650,000 distinct CDR3 sequences listed, around 20% were seen once. Sequenced material: blood. The receptor set was obtained from a man aged 35 to 55 with Graves' ophthalmopathy. The CDR3 runs from the conserved cysteine through the conserved F or W. The order of the fields is J gene, D gene, CDR3 length, clone size, V gene, CDR3 protein, CDR3 DNA. A D gene is named only where the DNA matches it firmly. Expanded clones are given a class, and other clones once, few, many or no size at all.

TRBJ2-3,TRBD2,15,many,TRBV7-2,CASSWTSASTDTQYF,TGTGCCAGCAGCTGGACTAGCGCAAGCACAGATACGCAGTATTTT
TRBJ2-5,TRBD1,15,many,TRBV28,CASSLGQGSMETQYF,TGTGCCAGCAGTCTCGGACAGGGTAGCATGGAGACCCAGTACTTC
TRBJ2-5,TRBD2,14,-,TRBV5-8,CASSSGLAGGTQYF,TGTGCCAGCAGTTCCGGACTAGCGGGGGGGACCCAGTACTTC
TRBJ2-1,TRBD2,19,-,TRBV11-2,CASGYPPTGTSGRYNEQFF,TGTGCCAGCGGATACCCCCCTACCGGGACTAGCGGGAGATACAATGAGCAGTTCTTC
TRBJ1-2,-,14,few,TRBV3-1,CASSQDDSNYGYTF,TGTGCCAGCAGCCAAGACGATTCAAACTATGGCTACACCTTC
TRBJ2-4,-,13,-,TRBV7-3,CASSEGAQDIQYF,TGTGCCAGCAGCGAAGGGGCGCAGGACATTCAGTACTTC
TRBJ2-5,TRBD1,14,-,TRBV20-1,CSAPRTGYGETQYF,TGCAGTGCTCCGAGGACAGGGTACGGAGAGACCCAGTACTTC
TRBJ2-5,TRBD1,15,-,TRBV6-1,CASSPPGQEKETQYF,TGTGCCAGCAGTCCACCGGGACAGGAGAAAGAGACCCAGTACTTC
TRBJ1-4,-,13,few,TRBV29-1,CSVARGGVEKLFF,TGCAGCGTGGCCAGGGGAGGAGTTGAAAAACTGTTTTTT
TRBJ2-4,TRBD2,14,-,TRBV10-3,CAIRGGGPKNIQYF,TGTGCCATCAGGGGCGGGGGGCCGAAAAACATTCAGTACTTC
TRBJ2-7,-,16,many,TRBV7-9,CASSPPTGGVAYEQYF,TGTGCCAGCAGCCCCCCGACGGGCGGGGTAGCCTACGAGCAGTACTTC
TRBJ1-6,-,14,few,TRBV28,CASSLSQGRSPLHF,TGTGCCAGCAGTTTAAGCCAGGGGAGATCACCCCTCCACTTT
TRBJ2-7,-,17,-,TRBV24-1,CATSDLGGGRGAYEQYF,TGTGCCACCAGTGATTTGGGAGGGGGGAGAGGGGCCTACGAGCAGTACTTC
TRBJ1-2,-,11,few,TRBV27,CASSGQNGYTF,TGTGCCAGCAGCGGACAGAATGGCTACACCTTC
TRBJ1-2,TRBD1,13,-,TRBV7-9,CASTTGTAYGHTF,TGTGCCAGCACCACCGGGACAGCCTATGGCCACACCTTC
TRBJ2-5,-,16,many,TRBV12-3/TRBV12-4,CASSFDKLRGQETQYF,TGTGCCAGCAGTTTTGACAAACTCAGGGGCCAAGAGACCCAGTACTTC
TRBJ1-5,-,14,few,TRBV28,CASSLKGWNQPQHF,TGTGCCAGCAGTTTAAAGGGTTGGAATCAGCCCCAGCATTTT
TRBJ2-2,-,13,-,TRBV30,CAWDRGGTGELFF,TGTGCCTGGGACAGGGGAGGGACCGGGGAGCTGTTTTTT
TRBJ1-2,-,15,once,TRBV12-3/TRBV12-4,CASSLNWGDNYGYTF,TGTGCCAGCAGCTTAAATTGGGGAGATAACTATGGCTACACCTTC
TRBJ2-1,-,17,-,TRBV4-3,CASSQDRAWHNYNEQFF,TGCGCCAGCAGCCAAGATAGGGCCTGGCACAACTACAATGAGCAGTTCTTC
TRBJ2-7,-,13,-,TRBV30,CAWTPRGRGEQYF,TGTGCCTGGACCCCGCGGGGGCGAGGAGAGCAGTACTTC
TRBJ2-3,TRBD2,15,few,TRBV9,CASSGGARNVDTQYF,TGTGCCTCCTCGGGGGGTGCGCGTAACGTGGATACGCAGTATTTT
TRBJ2-2,-,14,few,TRBV5-1,CASRRTGNTGELFF,TGCGCCAGCAGGAGGACGGGGAACACCGGGGAGCTGTTTTTT
TRBJ2-3,TRBD2,19,-,TRBV30,CAWSGSTSGISFGTDTQYF,TGTGCCTGGAGTGGAAGTACTAGCGGGATTAGTTTCGGCACAGATACGCAGTATTTT
TRBJ1-2,TRBD1,15,-,TRBV4-1,CASSQEGRGIDGYTF,TGCGCCAGCAGCCAAGAAGGCAGGGGGATCGATGGCTACACCTTC
TRBJ2-5,TRBD2,15,many,TRBV3-1,CASSQAASGGETQYF,TGTGCCAGCAGCCAAGCGGCTAGCGGGGGGGAGACCCAGTACTTC
TRBJ1-1,-,15,-,TRBV9,CASSVAPGAPAEAFF,TGTGCCAGCAGCGTAGCCCCAGGGGCTCCGGCGGAAGCTTTCTTT